This section outlines one T cell receptor (beta chain) sequence together with its context. Methods used by the authors: Amplifying reference gene primers gave estimates of nucleated cell counts. Assay used: immunoSEQ multiplex PCR; TCRdb lists only in-frame clones, some missing. V and J calls and clone size are those listed in that table; D and trimming were worked out from the DNA. The profile covers roughly 230,000 clones, with around 90% appearing a single time and 2.1% taken by the ten largest. CDR3 length equals 15 residues. The V gene's germline CDR1 is PRHDT and CDR2 FYEKMQ (reference sequence). J was trimmed by 8 bases and V by 5 bases; bases with no gene match: 13. The data belong to a study of blood T cell repertoires in COVID-19. Study as a whole: The United States, Italy and Spain provided the acute and convalescent COVID-19 samples. T cells, B-cell-depleted T cells, or PBMCs supplied cDNA or gDNA.

The origin of this receptor is an older woman with COVID-19, enrolled during active disease. The sample consisted of peripheral blood. The rearrangement uses TRBV13 and TRBJ2-7, with 9 bases fitting TRBD1. The CDR3 region has the DNA TGTGCCAGCAGCCAAAGGACAGGGGATCCCTTTAAGCAGTACTTC. It encodes CASSQRTGDPFKQYF.